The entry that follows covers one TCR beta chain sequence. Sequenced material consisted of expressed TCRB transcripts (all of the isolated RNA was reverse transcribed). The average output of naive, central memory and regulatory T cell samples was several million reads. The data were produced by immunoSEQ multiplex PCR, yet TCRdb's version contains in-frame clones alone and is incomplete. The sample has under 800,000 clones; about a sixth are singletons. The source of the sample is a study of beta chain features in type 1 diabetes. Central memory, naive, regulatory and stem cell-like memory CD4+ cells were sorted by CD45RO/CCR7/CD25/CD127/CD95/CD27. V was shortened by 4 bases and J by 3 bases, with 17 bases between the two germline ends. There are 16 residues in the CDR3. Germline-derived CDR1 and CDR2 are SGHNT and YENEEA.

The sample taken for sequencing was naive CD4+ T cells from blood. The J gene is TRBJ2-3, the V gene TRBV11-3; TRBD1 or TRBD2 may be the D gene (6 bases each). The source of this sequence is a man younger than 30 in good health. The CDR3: CASSYVGGLATDTQYF. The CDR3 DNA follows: TGTGCCAGCAGCTACGTGGGGGGCTTGGCGACAGATACGCAGTATTTT.